The 21 T cell receptor beta chains below all came from one sample that was sequenced in a study of T cells expressing NK-cell markers (TCRdb year 2020). The method behind the library was 5' RACE. TCRdb names Illumina HiSeq 2000 as the instrument used. Reprocessed by TCRdb, the reads give a single entry per CDR3 protein sequence, without DNA. The sample has about 460,000 distinct CDR3 sequences on record. The ten largest clones add up to over 1.1% of the sample. The sequenced material came from blood T cells: a sorted CD56 or NKG2C T cell subset, CD4+ or CD8+ T cells, or bulk PBMC T cells (not recorded which). These receptors were collected from a woman between 45 and 60 years old in good health. Donor details come from another sample of the same person, matched by shared clones.

CDR3 sequence: CASSPLEWDTEAFF. The chain is built from TRBV5-6 and TRBJ1-1. Germline V gene data show CDR1 as SGHDT and CDR2 as YYEEEE. This CDR3 is 14 amino acids long.

This chain joins TRBV18 and TRBJ1-5; checking the TCRdb D call of TRBD1 is not possible without DNA. The length of the CDR3 is 16 residues. The V gene's germline CDR1 is KGHSH and CDR2 LQKENI. CDR3 residues: CASSLDRPYSNQPQHF.

The rearrangement links TRBV15 to TRBJ2-3; TCRdb lists TRBD2, though no DNA is available to test this call. The CDR3 runs to 16 residues. Looked up from germline, CDR1 is LNHNV and CDR2 is YYDKDF (reference sequence). The CDR3 reads CATSRERREGRDTQYF.

This sequence joins TRBV6-1 and TRBJ2-7; TCRdb selects TRBD1, and the lack of DNA leaves this call unchecked. CDR1 is MNHNS, CDR2 SASEGT, per germline. There are 13 residues in the CDR3. The CDR3 reads CASPRDRGAEQYF.

The chain uses TRBV20-1 and TRBJ2-5; TCRdb reports TRBD1, a call that lacks DNA to check it against. The CDR3 totals 11 residues. In germline, CDR1 is DFQATT, CDR2 SNEGSKA (reference sequence). Here the CDR3 reads CSASLGETQYF.

The chain has TRBV29-1 and TRBJ2-2; TCRdb selects TRBD2, and the lack of DNA leaves this call unchecked. This CDR3 has 15 residues. Per the germline V gene, CDR1 is SQVTM and CDR2 is ANQGSEA. The chain's CDR3 is CSARTSTSNTGELFF.

The CDR3 region is CSGEGDPGRLNEQFF. The V gene is TRBV29-1, the J gene TRBJ2-1; TCRdb returns TRBD1, unconfirmable since there is no DNA. Looked up from germline, CDR1 is SQVTM and CDR2 is ANQGSEA. The CDR3 loop spans 15 amino acids.

V is TRBV15 and J is TRBJ2-1; TCRdb names TRBD2, which stays unverified in the absence of DNA. The germline gives CDR1 LNHNV, CDR2 YYDKDF (reference sequence). The CDR3 has 14 amino acids. CDR3 residues: CATGYGTSGNEQFF.

CDR3 sequence reads: CSARFERTGELFF. The V call is TRBV20-1, the J call TRBJ2-2. Germline V lookup: CDR1 DFQATT, CDR2 SNEGSKA (reference sequence). This CDR3 region has 13 residues.

The rearrangement joins TRBV20-1 to TRBJ1-6; absent DNA, TCRdb's TRBD1 call cannot be checked. CDR3 length: 15 amino acids. In germline, CDR1 is DFQATT, CDR2 SNEGSKA (reference sequence). CDR3 in amino acids: CSAPRGAPGNSPLHF.

The chain combines TRBV7-9 with TRBJ2-1; as DNA is missing, the TRBD1 call by TCRdb cannot be tested. CDR1 and CDR2 from the germline V gene are SEHNR and FQNEAQ (reference sequence). This CDR3 has 13 residues. The CDR3 sequence: CASSLPPKNEQFF.

The rearrangement links TRBV20-1 to TRBJ2-7; TCRdb selects TRBD1, and the lack of DNA leaves this call unchecked. CDR1 is DFQATT, CDR2 SNEGSKA, per germline (reference sequence). This CDR3 region has 14 residues. The CDR3 spells CSASPGGWTYEQYF.

The chain links TRBV14 to TRBJ1-5. Germline CDR1 and CDR2: SGHDN and FVKESK. CDR3 length: 13 amino acids. Here the CDR3 reads CASSPSWNQPQHF.

The chain recombines TRBV9 with TRBJ1-2. The CDR3 loop spans 13 amino acids. From germline, CDR1 is SGDLS and CDR2 YYNGEE. The CDR3 sequence is CASSPHSHYGYTF.

V gene TRBV6-2 or TRBV6-3 combines with J gene TRBJ1-1; without DNA, the TCRdb call of TRBD1 cannot be checked. There are 13 residues in the CDR3. Germline V CDR1 and CDR2: MNHEY, SVGEGT. This chain's CDR3 is CASSEYRDTEAFF.

The chain is built from TRBV3-1 and TRBJ1-1; the D call from TCRdb, TRBD1, cannot be confirmed without DNA. Germline CDR1 is LGHDT and CDR2 is YNNKEL (reference sequence). CDR3 length: 12 amino acids. CDR3 in amino acids: CASSQGATEAFF.

The gene calls are TRBV6-2 or TRBV6-3 and TRBJ2-5; there is no DNA to check the TCRdb D call of TRBD2. CDR1 MNHEY and CDR2 SVGEGT come from the germline V gene. This CDR3 has 13 residues. The CDR3 loop reads CASEVAGQETQYF.

The V and J genes are TRBV12-3 or TRBV12-4 and TRBJ2-7; TCRdb's assignment of TRBD1 cannot be checked, as there is no DNA. CDR3 length: 13 amino acids. CDR3 in amino acids: CASSPTGAGEQYF.

The J gene is TRBJ1-4, the V gene TRBV7-2; the TRBD1 assignment by TCRdb is unverifiable without DNA. The CDR3 is made up of 13 amino acids. CDR1 and CDR2 (germline): SGHTA, FQGNSA. CDR3 amino acids: CASSRDTNEKLFF.

This chain uses TRBV7-2 with TRBJ2-3; TCRdb's D call, TRBD1, is unchecked because there is no DNA. The CDR3 has 14 amino acids. The germline V gene has CDR1 SGHTA and CDR2 FQGNSA. The CDR3 protein is CASRGRKEADTQYF.

The chain couples TRBV6-6 to TRBJ2-5. Germline CDR1 MNHNY, CDR2 SVGAGI (reference sequence). The CDR3 length is 13 residues. CDR3 loop: CASRRLEKETQYF.